This TCR beta chain was sequenced for a study of T-cell reconstitution after alpha-beta-depleted transplantation in children. Study outcomes and limitations: After one year, T-cell counts and TCRbeta diversity mostly came from new T cells.

Molecular barcoding with unique molecular identifiers was used for the TCRbeta library. TCRdb processed the PCR reads anew with MiXCR; each CDR3 protein has one entry. The data contain about 980,000 distinct CDR3 sequences, about 29% of them singletons. CDR3 length: 15 residues. CDR1 and CDR2 (germline): MNHNS, SASEGT. Trimming took off 6 bases at V and 2 bases at J, with 13 bases between the two ends. Comments on this clonotype: The antigen is undetermined.

The chain has TRBV6-1 and TRBJ2-2, with no clear D. This receptor was taken from a boy younger than two who had a stem cell transplant for SCID, so the T cells may come from the graft donor. The sample in question was PBMCs, mostly from graft donor cells, obtained 360 days after TCRalphabeta/CD19-depleted stem cell transplant. DNA for the CDR3: TGTGCCAGCAGACGTACCCCCCCCAACACCGGGGAGCTGTTTTTT. Its protein is CASRRTPPNTGELFF.